Listed below are T cell receptor beta chains from one sample, sequenced in a study of metastatic and nonmetastatic thyroid tumors. MiXCR was used by TCRdb to re-call the PCR reads. The table lists about 48,000 clones, approximately 20% of them singletons, with approximately 3.9% in the top ten. Input material: blood. These receptors came from a male donor with papillary thyroid cancer or a benign thyroid nodule (not recorded which). Some clones in this sample may be carry-over from other donors' samples. Both conserved end residues are part of each CDR3. Fields, in order: D gene, clone size, J gene, V gene, CDR3 DNA, CDR3 protein. A D gene is named only where the DNA matches it firmly. Some rows mark clone size as missing; the rest say once, few, many or name a class of expanded clone.

>-|once|TRBJ2-5|TRBV15
TGTGCCACCAGCACTCAGGGAAGCTTCGAGACCCAGTACTTC
CATSTQGSFETQYF
>TRBD2|-|TRBJ2-7|TRBV5-1
TGCGCCAGCAGCTCATCAAGCGGGAGCTACGAGCAGTACTTC
CASSSSSGSYEQYF
>-|many|TRBJ2-2|TRBV10-1
TGCGCCAGCAGTGAGTCGGCTGGGGGGGAGCTGTTTTTT
CASSESAGGELFF
>TRBD2|medium-sized|TRBJ2-3|TRBV2
TGTGCCAGCAGAGCCGGGACTAGGCAGACAGATACGCAGTATTTT
CASRAGTRQTDTQYF
>-|-|TRBJ1-1|TRBV7-3
TGTGCCAGCAGCCGCATCGGGGGGATATTCACTGAAGCTTTCTTT
CASSRIGGIFTEAFF
>-|-|TRBJ1-2|TRBV30
TGTGCCTGGAGTGGGGGTTACGGCTACACCTTC
CAWSGGYGYTF
>-|many|TRBJ1-5|TRBV6-1
TGTGCCAGCAGTGTGATCCAGGCGCGGCCCCAGCATTTT
CASSVIQARPQHF
>-|many|TRBJ1-4|TRBV10-2
TGCGCCAGCAGGTCCTGGGAAAAACTGTTTTTT
CASRSWEKLFF
>TRBD2|-|TRBJ2-2|TRBV12-3/TRBV12-4
TGTGCCAGCAGTTTACTAGCGGGAGAAGGCGGGGAGCTGTTTTTT
CASSLLAGEGGELFF
>-|-|TRBJ1-2|TRBV30
TGTGCCTGGAGTGCGTTGGATGGGCCTGGGGGCTACACCTTC
CAWSALDGPGGYTF
>-|many|TRBJ2-7|TRBV10-3
TGTGCCATCAGCGCTAGGGGGGTATCCAACGAGCAGTACTTC
CAISARGVSNEQYF
>-|many|TRBJ2-5|TRBV5-1
TGCGCCAGCAGCGGCGGGCCTTGGGAGACCCAGTACTTC
CASSGGPWETQYF
>TRBD2|-|TRBJ2-1|TRBV9
TGTGCCAGCAGCCAAACTAGCGGGAGGTCGAATGAGCAGTTCTTC
CASSQTSGRSNEQFF
>-|many|TRBJ1-5|TRBV6-1
TGTGCCAGCAGCCACTTTTCACTGGGTAGCAATCAGCCCCAGCATTTT
CASSHFSLGSNQPQHF
>TRBD1|-|TRBJ2-7|TRBV5-1
TGCGCCAGCAGCAAGAACCCTCCGGGACAGGGTGGTTACGAGCAGTACTTC
CASSKNPPGQGGYEQYF
>-|-|TRBJ2-7|TRBV9
TGTGCCAGCAGCGTAGGTTCAGGGGTACGCGAGCAGTACTTC
CASSVGSGVREQYF
>-|-|TRBJ2-7|TRBV5-1
TGCGCCAGCAGCTTGGCAGGCATGGACGAGCAGTACTTC
CASSLAGMDEQYF
>-|-|TRBJ2-7|TRBV7-2
TGTGCCAGCAGCTTAGGCCAGGGCCTCTACGAGCAGTACTTC
CASSLGQGLYEQYF
>-|-|TRBJ2-3|TRBV2
TGTGCCAGCAGTGAAGAGGCTTTTGCTACACAGTATTTT
CASSEEAFATQYF
>TRBD1|-|TRBJ2-7|TRBV18
TGTGCCAGCTCACCACGGCAGGGGGTCTACGAGCAGTACTTC
CASSPRQGVYEQYF
>TRBD1|many|TRBJ1-1|TRBV20-1
TGCAGTGCTCGGGACAGGGATAACACTGAAGCTTTCTTT
CSARDRDNTEAFF